The T cell receptor (beta chain) described here comes from a study of T cells after yellow fever vaccination (dated 2019 in TCRdb). At the level of the whole study: Libraries from fractions with low cell numbers were prepared with the SMART-Seq v4 Ultra Low Input RNA kit. To follow T-cell clones before and after primary and booster YFV17D yellow fever vaccination, bulk TCR alpha and beta repertoires were sequenced over time. Two healthy male donors, one aged 18 to 29 and one aged 30 to 39 years, were included in the cohort. Blood was collected at multiple timepoints before and after primary and secondary immunization, and bulk PBMC replicates and cell subsets were isolated.

A word on this clonotype: The antigen it recognizes is unknown. One base away there is no much larger clone; base qualities are not given.

TCR cDNA was synthesized by 5'RACE template switching, which introduced a universal primer site and unique molecular identifiers. cDNA synthesis was primed from both the TCR alpha and TCR beta constant segments. Libraries were amplified in two PCR steps, with sample barcodes and sequencing adapters added in the second step. Sequencing of libraries was done on Illumina HiSeq 2500 (2x100 bp) or NovaSeq (2x150 bp). In the original analysis: MIGEC was used to demultiplex reads and collapse the reads into UMI consensus sequences, and MiXCR was used for V(D)J alignment. Using edgeR on replicate PBMC samples, clonotypes were called vaccine-responding if FDR was below 0.01 and the log2 fold change was above 5 up to day 15. CD4 or CD8 identity was assigned to each bulk clonotype according to whether the clonotype was present at higher abundance in the sequenced CD4 repertoire or the sequenced CD8 repertoire. TCRdb itself trimmed the public reads at Q25 with fastp, ran MiXCR and retained productive beta chains. For every CDR3 protein sequence, its rows merge into one entry that carries the most common genes and DNA. TCRdb's processing, not the authors', yielded these V and J calls. The sample has around 500,000 distinct CDR3 sequences on record, 21% of them singletons. 15% to 20% of the sample comes from the top ten.

Looking up the germline V gene yields CDR1 MNHEY and CDR2 SVGEGT. Trimming at the junction amounts to 0 bases on V and 5 bases on J, and the germline ends lie 13 bases apart. Inclusive of the bounding cysteine and phenylalanine, the CDR3 is 15 residues long. The only DNA kept is the CDR3, 45 bases in frame from the first base. Sample treatment or condition, as interpreted from the label and publication: live attenuated yellow fever vaccine strain. At each blood-draw timepoint, two biological replicates of bulk PBMCs were collected. A standard Ficoll-Paque protocol was used to isolate PBMCs from peripheral blood. RNA was extracted with TriZol from bulk PBMCs, CD4 and CD8 fractions, and dextramer-positive and dextramer-negative fractions. Here is what the overall study found, with its caveats: Because abundant contaminating clonotypes from the bulk population could be contained in FACS-sorted repertoires, computational filtering was required. A small share of clonotypes occurred in both CD4 and CD8 compartments, likely arising from convergent recombination. The secondary T-cell response was found to be weaker but faster than the primary response, with a peak reached on day 5 rather than on day 15. The study included only a couple of donors, which limits how far the findings can be generalized. Most clones expanded after primary vaccination were re-detected after the booster (approximately 95% of CD4 and around 88% of CD8), suggesting broad memory maintenance.

The sequence came from a man between 18 and 29 years old who received the YFV17D yellow fever vaccine. This chain is built from TRBV6-2 or TRBV6-3 and TRBJ1-2; the D gene cannot be named for sure. The input for sequencing was PBMCs, taken approximately 20 days after the first yellow fever vaccination. The nucleotide sequence reads TGTGCCAGCAGTTACTCGAAGTTGCTACTTTATGGCTACACCTTC. It codes for CASSYSKLLLYGYTF.